The present entry profiles one T cell receptor (beta chain) with its context. Antigen unknown. This CDR3 is built from 14 residues. Germline CDR1 SEHNR, CDR2 FQNEAQ (reference sequence). V gave up 5 bases and J gave up 7 bases; unmatched junction bases: 7. The sample is drawn from a study of cytomegalovirus exposure and HLA in healthy donors. General study results and limits: There were reportedly fewer N-insertions in an Asian-associated ancestry cluster than the approximately 640-donor mean, in a later analysis. In a later analysis, V- and J-gene trimming of beta chains associated with a DCLRE1C missense variant, replicated independently. Using the classifier, cytomegalovirus status was reportedly diagnosed with high specificity and sensitivity. CMV serostatus was the sole immune exposure data available.

The PCR contained 60 Vbeta and 13 Jbeta primers. The table came from immunoSEQ multiplex PCR; TCRdb's copy has only in-frame clones and leaves some out. The data hold about 200,000 clones, with 80% to 90% observed a single time. The receptor's source is a woman between 25 and 40 years old in good health and CMV-seronegative. The material sequenced was PBMCs. The chain links TRBV7-9 to TRBJ2-7, with 11 bases fitting TRBD1. CDR3 nucleotides: TGTGCCAGCAGCCGGACAGGGGGCGCGGGGGAGCAGTACTTC. Translating gives CASSRTGGAGEQYF.